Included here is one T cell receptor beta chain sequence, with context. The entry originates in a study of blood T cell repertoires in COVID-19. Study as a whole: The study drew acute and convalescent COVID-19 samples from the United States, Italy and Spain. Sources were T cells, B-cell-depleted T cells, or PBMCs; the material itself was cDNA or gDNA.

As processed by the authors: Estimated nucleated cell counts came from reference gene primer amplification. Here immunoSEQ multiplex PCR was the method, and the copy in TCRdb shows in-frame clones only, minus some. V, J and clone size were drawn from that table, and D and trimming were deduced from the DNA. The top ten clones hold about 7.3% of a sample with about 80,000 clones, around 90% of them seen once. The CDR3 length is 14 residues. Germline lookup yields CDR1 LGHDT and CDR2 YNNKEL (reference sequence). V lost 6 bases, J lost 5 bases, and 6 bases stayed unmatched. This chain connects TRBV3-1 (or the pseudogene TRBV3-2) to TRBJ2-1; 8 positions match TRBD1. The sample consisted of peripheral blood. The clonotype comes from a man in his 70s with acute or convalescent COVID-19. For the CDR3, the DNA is TGTGCCAGCAGTCCGGGACAGGTAAACAATGAGCAGTTCTTC. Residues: CASSPGQVNNEQFF.